This passage covers 24 T cell receptor beta chains from one sample sequenced in a study of blood T cell repertoires in COVID-19. Data came from immunoSEQ multiplex PCR; TCRdb stores just in-frame clones and leaves some out. The table has about 120,000 clones, approximately 77% seen once. The sequenced sample was peripheral blood. Receptors originate from a human donor in a cohort sampled during active COVID-19.

The chain combines TRBV2 with TRBJ2-7, with TRBD1 matching 11 bases. Germline loops: CDR1 SNHLY, CDR2 FYNNEI. The CDR3 has 13 amino acids. J was trimmed by 4 bases and V by 7 bases; bases with no gene match: 3. CDR3 loop: CASMGTGGYEQYF. CDR3 bases: TGTGCCAGCATGGGGACAGGGGGGTACGAGCAGTACTTC.

J is TRBJ1-2 and V is TRBV14; TRBD1 might be the D (6 bases). Germline CDR1 SGHDN, CDR2 FVKESK. The CDR3 is made up of 16 amino acids. V was shortened by 0 bases and J by 0 bases, with 11 bases between the two germline ends. DNA of the CDR3: TGTGCCAGCAGCCAAGATGTGGGGGCAGCTAACTATGGCTACACCTTC. Amino acids: CASSQDVGAANYGYTF.

This chain uses TRBV20-1 with TRBJ2-7, with D possibly being TRBD2 (5 bases). The length of the CDR3 is 13 residues. Germline V gives CDR1 DFQATT, CDR2 SNEGSKA (reference sequence). V was pared by 3 bases and J by 1 base, with 10 bases between. The CDR3 sequence is CSASLAGSYEQYF. CDR3 sequence (DNA): TGCAGTGCTAGTTTGGCGGGTTCCTACGAGCAGTACTTC.

In this sample, this clone turned up once. The V and J genes are TRBV28 and TRBJ2-5; 10 nucleotides agree with TRBD2. The CDR3 totals 15 residues. Germline loops: CDR1 MDHEN, CDR2 SYDVKM. The trim removed 5 bases at V and 5 bases at J, leaving 8 bases unmatched. Here the CDR3 DNA reads TGTGCCAGCAGTAAATTTCCGGGACTAGCGGAGACCCAGTACTTC. This encodes CASSKFPGLAETQYF.

This clone was counted between two and nine times. This sequence joins TRBV7-2 and TRBJ2-7, with 14 bases lining up with TRBD2. After removal of 4 bases from V and 7 bases from J, the junction contained 6 bases not matched to a gene. This CDR3 is 15 amino acids long. The germline V gene has CDR1 SGHTA and CDR2 FQGNSA. As DNA, the CDR3 is TGTGCCAGCAGCTCCCCGACTAGCGGGAGGGATGAGCAGTACTTC. Protein sequence: CASSSPTSGRDEQYF.

V gene TRBV29-1 combines with J gene TRBJ1-1, with unresolved D. This CDR3 contains 15 residues. The germline V gene has CDR1 SQVTM and CDR2 ANQGSEA. Trimming removed 1 base at V and 3 bases at J, with 15 bases between. CDR3 bases: TGCAGCGTTGAAGGGTCAGGCGGGGTTTACACTGAAGCTTTCTTT. It is translated as CSVEGSGGVYTEAFF.

The rearrangement uses TRBV6-6 and TRBJ1-1, with 10 positions matching TRBD1. This CDR3 region has 16 residues. V lost 5 bases, J lost 4 bases, and 10 bases stayed unmatched. Germline V gene data show CDR1 as MNHNY and CDR2 as SVGAGI (reference sequence). For the CDR3, the DNA is TGTGCCAGCAGTCCGACAGGGGGCACCTCGGGCACTGAAGCTTTCTTT. This gives the protein CASSPTGGTSGTEAFF.

The rearrangement links TRBV10-2 to TRBJ2-7, with 10 nucleotides matching TRBD1. This CDR3 is built from 15 residues. Germline V CDR1 and CDR2: WSHSY, SAAADI. V gave up 3 bases and J gave up 3 bases; unmatched junction bases: 5. The CDR3 DNA reads as TGCGCCAGCAGTGATTGGGACAGGGGCCGCTACGAGCAGTACTTC. Translating it yields CASSDWDRGRYEQYF.

The rearrangement uses TRBV7-9 and TRBJ2-7, with 8 bases identical to TRBD1. J lost 3 bases, V lost 7 bases, and 5 bases had no gene match. CDR3 length: 13 residues. The V gene's germline CDR1 is SEHNR and CDR2 FQNEAQ (reference sequence). Here the CDR3 reads CASNPQGGYEQYF. CDR3 DNA: TGTGCCAGCAACCCACAGGGGGGCTACGAGCAGTACTTC.

The chain is built from TRBV2 and TRBJ2-7; TRBD2 might be the D (5 bases). The length of the CDR3 is 13 residues. The germline V and J ends were trimmed by 7 bases and 3 bases, with 13 bases remaining between them. In germline, CDR1 is SNHLY, CDR2 FYNNEI. CDR3 protein: CASKGRTYYEQYF. The CDR3 region has the DNA TGTGCCAGCAAGGGCAGGACTTACTACGAGCAGTACTTC.

This clone was seen only a few times. V and J are TRBV11-2 and TRBJ2-7; tentative D call: TRBD1 (6 bases). There are 14 residues in the CDR3. CDR1 and CDR2 from the germline V gene are SGHAT and FQNNGV. V was trimmed by 5 bases and J by 2 bases, leaving 13 bases between them. CDR3 DNA sequence: TGTGCCAGCAGCGTAATCACAGGGCCCTACGAGCAGTACTTC. This sequence encodes CASSVITGPYEQYF.

The V and J genes are TRBV5-1 and TRBJ2-7, with 12 bases identical to TRBD2. Per germline, CDR1 SGHRS and CDR2 YFSETQ. The ends lost 4 bases at V and 3 bases at J; junction bases unmatched: 8. There are 16 residues in the CDR3. This CDR3 reads CASSPGTSGSLYEQYF. CDR3 in DNA: TGCGCCAGCAGCCCAGGGACTAGCGGGTCTCTCTACGAGCAGTACTTC.

The rearrangement joins TRBV5-4 to TRBJ1-1; D is possibly TRBD1 (6 bases). The CDR3 consists of 14 residues. CDR1 SGHNT and CDR2 YYREEE come from the germline V gene (reference sequence). The ends were cut back, 0 bases at V and 4 bases at J, with 10 bases in the middle. The CDR3 DNA sequence: TGTGCCAGCAGCTTGGGATTACAGGGCACTGAAGCTTTCTTT. Protein product: CASSLGLQGTEAFF.

This chain joins TRBV28 and TRBJ2-7; D remains ambiguous. In germline, CDR1 is MDHEN, CDR2 SYDVKM. V shed 2 bases and J shed 0 bases, with 11 bases lying between them. The CDR3 sequence is 15 residues long. The CDR3: CASSLMAQSSYEQYF. The CDR3 coding sequence is TGTGCCAGCAGTTTAATGGCACAGAGCTCCTACGAGCAGTACTTC.

The V and J genes are TRBV27 and TRBJ2-7, with TRBD1 as a possible D gene (5 bases). The CDR3 runs 13 residues. The germline V gene encodes CDR1 MNHEY and CDR2 SMNVEV (reference sequence). V lost 2 bases to trimming and J lost 6 bases, with 11 bases between them. The CDR3 spells CASSLQGRSEQYF. Written as DNA, the CDR3 is TGTGCCAGCAGTTTACAGGGAAGGTCCGAGCAGTACTTC.

The chain combines TRBV28 with TRBJ2-7; unclear D gene. Between the trimmed V and J ends, which lost 4 bases and 2 bases, there was a span of 15 bases. Germline CDR1 MDHEN, CDR2 SYDVKM. The CDR3 loop spans 15 amino acids. The CDR3: CASSSPSRLPYEQYF. CDR3 sequence (DNA): TGTGCCAGCAGTTCCCCCAGCCGACTCCCCTACGAGCAGTACTTC.

This chain connects TRBV5-4 to TRBJ2-6; possibly TRBD1 for D (6 bases). Trimming took 1 base from V and 3 from J, leaving 11 bases between them. The germline CDR1 and CDR2 sequences are SGHNT and YYREEE (reference sequence). CDR3 length: 16 residues. The CDR3 region is CASSLWGPDGANVLTF. Here the CDR3 DNA reads TGTGCCAGCAGCTTGTGGGGGCCGGATGGGGCCAACGTCCTGACTTTC.

The table lists this clone with a few counts. V gene TRBV7-9 combines with J gene TRBJ1-2; maybe TRBD1 (5 bases). The CDR3 runs to 14 residues. V lost 1 base, J lost 8 bases, and 14 bases lay in between. Germline CDR1 is SEHNR and CDR2 is FQNEAQ (reference sequence). CDR3 nucleotide sequence: TGTGCCAGCAGCTTAGGCAGGGTACTAAGAGGCTACACCTTC. This sequence encodes CASSLGRVLRGYTF.

This clone was seen more than once but under ten times. This rearrangement joins TRBV24-1 to TRBJ1-1, with D perhaps matching TRBD1 (6 bases). Germline CDR1 reads KGHDR; CDR2 reads SFDVKD. The V end was cut by 4 bases, the J end by 4 bases, with 12 bases between. The CDR3 runs to 14 residues. The CDR3 sequence is CATSEGAQSTEAFF. The CDR3 coding sequence is TGTGCCACCAGTGAGGGGGCGCAGAGCACTGAAGCTTTCTTT.

This chain uses TRBV18 with TRBJ2-7; D gene unclear. V was cut by 2 bases and J by 4 bases, with 12 bases left in between. The germline CDR1 and CDR2 sequences are KGHSH and LQKENI. The CDR3 spans 14 residues. CDR3 DNA sequence: TGTGCCAGCTCACCAACACAGAAACTTTACGAGCAGTACTTC. This encodes CASSPTQKLYEQYF.

As DNA, the CDR3 is TGTGCCAGCAGTTATACAGCGAACACTGAAGCTTTCTTT. This gives the protein CASSYTANTEAFF. The chain couples TRBV7-3 to TRBJ1-1; D unclear. This CDR3 is 13 amino acids long. Germline CDR1 is SGHTA and CDR2 is FQGTGA. Deletions cut 6 bases from V and 1 base from J, with 9 bases between.

V gene TRBV19 combines with J gene TRBJ1-3; D is undetermined. The CDR3 is 14 amino acids. V lost 1 base and J 3 bases, leaving 7 bases between the germline ends. CDR1 LNHDA and CDR2 SQIVND come from the germline V gene (reference sequence). The CDR3 DNA sequence: TGTGCCAGTAGTATAGGAGGGAATGGAAACACCATATATTTT. Residues: CASSIGGNGNTIYF.

In its sample, this clone was seen once. The rearrangement links TRBV12-3 or TRBV12-4 to TRBJ2-1, with D perhaps TRBD2 (5 bases). With 7 bases removed from V and 6 bases from J, the gap between germline ends came to 13 bases. The CDR3 is 13 amino acids. CDR3 sequence: CASTQDWFNEQFF. CDR3 DNA sequence: TGTGCCAGCACCCAGGACTGGTTCAATGAGCAGTTCTTC.

V and J are TRBV6-5 and TRBJ1-2; the match to TRBD1 covers 7 bases. J gave up 4 bases and V 7 bases, and 12 bases lay outside the gene matches. The CDR3 extends over 15 amino acids. CDR1 is MNHEY, CDR2 SVGAGI, per germline. The CDR3 region is CASKLGTADTYGYTF. The CDR3 coding sequence is TGTGCCAGCAAACTCGGGACAGCAGATACCTATGGCTACACCTTC.